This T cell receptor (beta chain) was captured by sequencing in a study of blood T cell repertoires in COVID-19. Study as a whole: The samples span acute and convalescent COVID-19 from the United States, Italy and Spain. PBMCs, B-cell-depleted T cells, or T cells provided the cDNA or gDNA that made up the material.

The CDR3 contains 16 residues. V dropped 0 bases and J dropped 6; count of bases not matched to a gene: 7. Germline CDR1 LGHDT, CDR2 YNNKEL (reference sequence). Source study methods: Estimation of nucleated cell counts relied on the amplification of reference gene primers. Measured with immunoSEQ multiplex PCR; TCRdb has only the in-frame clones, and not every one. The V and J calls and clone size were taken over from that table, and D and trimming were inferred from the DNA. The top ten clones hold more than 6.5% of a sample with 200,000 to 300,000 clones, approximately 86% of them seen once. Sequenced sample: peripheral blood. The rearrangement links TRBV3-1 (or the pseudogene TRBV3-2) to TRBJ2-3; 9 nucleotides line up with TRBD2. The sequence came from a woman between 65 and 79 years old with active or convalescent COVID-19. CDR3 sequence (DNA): TGTGCCAGCAGCCAAGATAAGCGGGGGGTAGGGGATACGCAGTATTTT. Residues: CASSQDKRGVGDTQYF.